The 5 T cell receptor beta chains below were found in one sample sequenced in a study of T cells in Graves' hyperthyroidism and ophthalmopathy. Regions amplified from RNA transcripts were the TCR beta CDR3 regions. Initially, a first-round RT-PCR of the TCR CDR3 employed the HTBI primer set. TCRdb fed the multiplex PCR reads into MiXCR, producing one record per CDR3 protein. This table has hundreds of thousands of distinct CDR3 sequences, roughly a sixth appearing once. Sequences were obtained from blood. These receptors were obtained from a woman in her forties or fifties with Graves' hyperthyroidism that later progressed to Graves' ophthalmopathy.

The V and J genes are TRBV4-1 and TRBJ2-7; TRBD1 aligns across 9 bases. The CDR3 length is 14 residues. Losses at the gene ends were 0 bases for V and 3 bases for J; bases not matched to a gene: 0. The germline gives CDR1 MGHRA, CDR2 YSYEKL. Here the CDR3 DNA reads TGCGCCAGCAGCCAAGAGGACAGGGGCTACGAGCAGTACTTC. Translating it yields CASSQEDRGYEQYF.

This clonotype has a count of ten or more. The chain employs TRBV15 and TRBJ1-1; D gene unclear. This CDR3 spans 13 amino acids. Looked up from germline, CDR1 is LNHNV and CDR2 is YYDKDF (reference sequence). V was cut by 8 bases and J by 1 base, with 11 bases left in between. The CDR3 DNA reads TGTGCCACCTCCCAGGCGGCGAACACTGAAGCTTTCTTT. As protein: CATSQAANTEAFF.

This clonotype has ten or more counts. The V call is TRBV3-1, the J call TRBJ1-4; 9 nucleotides match TRBD1. Germline V gene lookup returns CDR1 LGHDT and CDR2 YNNKEL (reference sequence). Trimming removed 4 bases from V and 8 bases from J; junction bases left unmatched: 5. This CDR3 spans 14 amino acids. The CDR3 is CASSRGQGREKLFF. The CDR3 nucleotides are TGTGCCAGCAGCCGGGGACAGGGTCGCGAAAAACTGTTTTTT.

At least ten counts were recorded for this clonotype. The chain uses TRBV13 and TRBJ2-5; D call uncertain. Germline V gives CDR1 PRHDT, CDR2 FYEKMQ (reference sequence). The CDR3 is made up of 14 amino acids. V shed 1 base and J shed 5 bases, with 11 bases lying between them. Here the CDR3 reads CASSLAAAFETQYF. For the CDR3, the DNA is TGTGCCAGCAGCTTAGCCGCTGCGTTCGAGACCCAGTACTTC.

This chain links TRBV6-1 with TRBJ1-2, with D unclear. The CDR3 spans 15 residues. V lost 0 bases and J lost 4, with 12 bases in between. Per germline, CDR1 MNHNS and CDR2 SASEGT. CDR3 residues: CASSEAHLTAYGYTF. The DNA for the CDR3 is TGTGCCAGCAGTGAAGCTCACCTGACTGCCTATGGCTACACCTTC.